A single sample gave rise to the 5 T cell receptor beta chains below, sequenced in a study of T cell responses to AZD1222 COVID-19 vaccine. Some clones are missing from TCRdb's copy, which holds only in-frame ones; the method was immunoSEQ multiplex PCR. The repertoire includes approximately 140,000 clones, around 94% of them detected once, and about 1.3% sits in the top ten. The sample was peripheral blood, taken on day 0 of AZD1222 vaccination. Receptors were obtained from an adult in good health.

The CDR3 nucleotides are TGTGCCAGTAGTATTCCAGGGGACGTATACTCACCCCTCCACTTT. The encoded protein is CASSIPGDVYSPLHF. The chain links TRBV19 to TRBJ1-6, with D possibly being TRBD1 (6 bases). The CDR3 is 15 amino acids. Germline assignment: CDR1 LNHDA and CDR2 SQIVND (reference sequence). With 3 bases removed from V and 10 bases from J, the gap between germline ends came to 16 bases.

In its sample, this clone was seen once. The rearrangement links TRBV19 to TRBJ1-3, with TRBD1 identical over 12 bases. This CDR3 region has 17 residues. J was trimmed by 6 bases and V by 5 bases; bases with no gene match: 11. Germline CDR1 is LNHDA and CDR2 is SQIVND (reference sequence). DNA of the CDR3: TGTGCCAGTAGTTTCTCGACCGGGACAGGGGGCAAAAACACCATATATTTT. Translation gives CASSFSTGTGGKNTIYF.

The CDR3 DNA is TGTGCCAGCAGCAGAGACCGAACTAGCGGGAGGATGTACGAGCAGTACGTC. Its translation is CASSRDRTSGRMYEQYV. This chain links TRBV21-1 with TRBJ2-7; the table calls TRBD2, which could not be checked here. TRBV21-1 is a known pseudogene. This CDR3 contains 17 residues.

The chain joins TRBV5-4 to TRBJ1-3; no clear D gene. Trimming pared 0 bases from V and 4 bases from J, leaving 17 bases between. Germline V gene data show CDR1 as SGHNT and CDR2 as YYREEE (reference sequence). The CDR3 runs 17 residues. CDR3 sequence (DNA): TGTGCCAGCAGCTTGGAGCGGGAATCTCTTCGGGGAAACACCATATATTTT. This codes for CASSLERESLRGNTIYF.

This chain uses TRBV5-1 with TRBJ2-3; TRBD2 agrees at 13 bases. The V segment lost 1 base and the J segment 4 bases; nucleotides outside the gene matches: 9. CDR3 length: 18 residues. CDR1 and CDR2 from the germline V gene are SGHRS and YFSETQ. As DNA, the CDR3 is TGCGCCAGCAGCTTGCTACTACTAGCGGGGGGGCCAGCAGATACGCAGTATTTT. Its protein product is CASSLLLLAGGPADTQYF.